This T cell receptor beta chain was captured by sequencing in a study of spatial heterogeneity in lung cancer. The study, taken as a whole, reports: In tumors, expanded intratumoral alpha and beta TCR counts tracked mutation counts. As ubiquitous and regional nonsynonymous mutations varied, counts of ubiquitous and regional expanded TCRs tracked them, respectively.

On this clonotype itself: Antigen specificity is unknown.

CDR1 SGHVS and CDR2 FQNEAQ come from the germline V gene. The CDR3 is made up of 17 amino acids. Germline trimming cut 5 bases from V and 4 bases from J; bases unmatched to any gene: 13. Time point here: sample taken at primary tumor resection. TCRdb reprocessed the 5' RACE reads with MiXCR, giving one entry per CDR3 protein. The data show over 15,000 distinct CDR3 sequences, roughly 6.2% seen once. Sample: lung tumor tissue, taken at surgery. The genes are TRBV7-8 and TRBJ2-7; TRBD2 aligns across 11 bases. The source is a male donor with early-stage non-small cell lung cancer. CDR3 sequence: CASSPRGPSGRPYEQYF. The CDR3 DNA is TGTGCCAGCAGCCCAAGAGGTCCTAGCGGGAGGCCTTACGAGCAGTACTTC.